What follows describes a single TCR beta chain. Its antigen remains unknown. Data came from immunoSEQ multiplex PCR; TCRdb stores just in-frame clones and leaves some out. This table has roughly 45,000 clones, more than 65% appearing once. A roughly ten-day culture period preceded the isolation of CD4+ T cells. Each participant received a vaccine that was either BNT162b2 or mRNA-1273, given as two doses. This sample is drawn from a study of vaccination effects on CD4 cells after COVID-19. V lost 4 bases and J 5 bases, leaving 11 bases between the germline ends. The CDR3 length is 13 residues. In germline, CDR1 is KGHSH, CDR2 LQKENI.

Material: CD4+ T cells from PBMCs cultured without peptide, obtained after COVID-19 vaccination. The chain combines TRBV18 with TRBJ1-1; possible D gene TRBD1, 5 bases. This TCR was sampled from a human donor who received a COVID-19 vaccine. The CDR3 DNA is TGTGCCAGCTCACTAAGGGAGGGGACTGAAGCTTTCTTT. Protein product: CASSLREGTEAFF.